The clone carrying this TCR beta chain showed up many times. Its antigen remains unidentified. The source of the sample is a study of T cell repertoires in cytomegalovirus infection. Study context: Matching HLA type and CMV infection were both indicated by public TCR beta signatures. General study points: Cumulative frequency of public TCR beta families picked out carriers of CMV plus the relevant HLA. Predominance within the ex vivo response was attributable to HLA-C-restricted CMV-specific TCR beta clonotypes.

CDR3 length: 14 residues. CDR1 is KGHSH and CDR2 is LQKENI in the germline V gene. The J segment lost 4 bases and the V segment lost 4 bases, leaving 4 bases of the junction unmatched. One entry per CDR3 protein, called by TCRdb with MiXCR from the reads. Altogether around 230,000 distinct CDR3 sequences are present, 6% to 8% being singletons, with the ten largest covering about 6.5%. This TCR was sampled from a human donor in good health (CMV status not recorded). Some clones in this sample may be carry-over from other donors' samples. This chain uses TRBV18 with TRBJ2-3; 8 nucleotides align to TRBD2. Sequenced material: PBMCs. This CDR3 reads CASSQAGGPDTQYF. Here the CDR3 DNA reads TGTGCCAGCTCACAGGCGGGGGGCCCAGATACGCAGTATTTT. The variable domain in full, completed from reference TRBV18 and TRBJ2-3, reads NAGVMQNPRHLVRRRGQEARLRCSPMKGHSHVYWYRQLPEEGLKFMVYLQKENIIDESGMPKERFSAEFPKEGPSILRIQQVVRGDSAAYFCASSQAGGPDTQYFGPGTRLTVL.